This T cell receptor (beta chain) was obtained from a study of shared clonotypes between healthy human individuals. V gave up 1 base and J gave up 0 bases; unmatched junction bases: 10. Germline CDR1 MGHRA, CDR2 YSYEKL. CDR3 size: 19 residues. Turning to this clone: The antigen is unknown.

TCRdb keeps only in-frame clones here, not all; method: immunoSEQ multiplex PCR. The data show 1,500,000 or so clones, about 98.5% seen once. Study-wide findings and caveats: Few donors limited the genetic and exposure-history diversity represented.

The chain uses TRBV4-1 and TRBJ1-3, with 9 bases lining up with TRBD1. The TCR was taken from a young man in good health. The specimen sequenced was naive CD4+ T cells sorted from blood. This sample's subset: CD45RA+ positively selected. The CDR3 spells CASSQGMGQGTLSGNTIYF. The CDR3 coding sequence is TGCGCCAGCAGCCAAGGAATGGGACAGGGCACTCTCTCTGGAAACACCATATATTTT.